This TCR beta chain emerged from a study of T cells in Graves' hyperthyroidism and ophthalmopathy. The wider study: Upon initial diagnosis and before any treatment, peripheral blood was collected.

V was trimmed by 1 base and J by 3 bases, leaving 1 base between them. This CDR3 has 13 residues. RNA transcripts yielded amplified TCR beta CDR3 regions. First-round RT-PCR of the TCR CDR3 relied on the HTBI primer set. TCRdb passed the multiplex PCR reads through MiXCR, listing each CDR3 protein once. This sample has roughly 700,000 distinct CDR3 sequences, with approximately 36% found just once. In making diagnoses, clinical symptoms, serum thyroxine and TRAb, thyroid ultrasound and orbital computed tomography were all used. Whole-study results and caveats: Model output signaled ophthalmopathy a median 6.5 months ahead of onset. Blood also showed most of the thyroid clonotypes that were expanded above 0.001.

A few counts support this clonotype. Its antigen is unidentified. This chain links TRBV12-3 or TRBV12-4 with TRBJ1-6; D is undetermined. This sequence originates from a woman between 40 and 50 years old with Graves' hyperthyroidism. The sequenced sample was blood. The CDR3 loop is CASSLVYNSPLHF. As DNA, the CDR3 is TGTGCCAGCAGTTTAGTCTATAATTCACCCCTCCACTTT.